The sequence of this T cell receptor (beta chain) was determined in a study of T cells in Graves' hyperthyroidism and ophthalmopathy. There were TCR beta CDR3 regions amplified from RNA transcripts. TCR CDR3 underwent first-round RT-PCR with the HTBI primer set. TCRdb independently ran MiXCR on the multiplex PCR reads; one entry per CDR3 protein. The table lists over 500,000 distinct CDR3 sequences, around 50% of them singletons. Material for sequencing was peripheral blood or thyroid tissue (not recorded which). The sequence was collected from an adult woman with Graves' disease, either hyperthyroidism or ophthalmopathy (not recorded which).

This CDR3 is CASSGGARDTEAFF. The CDR3 DNA is TGCGCCAGCAGCGGGGGGGCGAGGGACACTGAAGCTTTCTTT. The gene calls are TRBV4-3 and TRBJ1-1; tentative D call: TRBD1 (6 bases). CDR1 LGHNA and CDR2 YSLEER come from the germline V gene. The CDR3 runs 14 residues. Trimming removed 5 bases at V and 3 bases at J, with 13 bases between.